At least ten counts were recorded for the clone carrying this T cell receptor (beta chain). This entry comes from a study of immune heterogeneity within non-small cell lung tumors. The CDR3 runs 15 residues. CDR1 is KGHSH, CDR2 LQKENI, per germline. The V and J ends lost 0 bases and 6 bases, in that order; junction bases with no gene match: 7. Bulk tumor genomic DNA constituted the template, at approximately 600 ng per sample. In surgery, several biopsies were collected from each primary tumor at widely spaced sites. Undergoing curative surgery were patients whose non-small cell lung cancer was untreated and newly diagnosed. In a multiplex PCR, 32 V and 13 J primers amplified TCR beta CDR3. TCRdb analysed the multiplex PCR reads with MiXCR anew, one entry per CDR3 protein. Of 15,000 or so distinct CDR3 sequences listed, less than 35% are singletons.

Source material: lung tumor tissue. This sequence originates from a man aged 40-49 years with non-small cell lung cancer. V gene TRBV18 combines with J gene TRBJ2-7, with TRBD2 matching 8 bases. The CDR3 loop is CASSPPLAGSREQYF. The CDR3 DNA is TGTGCCAGCTCACCACCCCTAGCGGGTTCTCGCGAGCAGTACTTC.